The clone carrying this T cell receptor beta chain was counted between two and nine times. This record comes from a study of T cell responses to AZD1222 COVID-19 vaccine. The method was immunoSEQ multiplex PCR; TCRdb's version includes in-frame clones alone and lacks a portion of them. The data show approximately 130,000 clones, 88% seen once. With V trimmed by 1 base and J by 1 base, 3 bases remained unmatched. Germline loops: CDR1 LGHDT, CDR2 YNNKEL (reference sequence). The CDR3 is 15 residues long. The TCR was taken from an adult who received the AZD1222 COVID-19 vaccine. This material consisted of peripheral blood, taken 28 days after the second AZD1222 dose. The rearrangement uses TRBV3-1 (or the pseudogene TRBV3-2) and TRBJ1-1, with 7 bases matching TRBD1. This CDR3 is CASSQGTGGNTEAFF. The DNA of the CDR3 is TGTGCCAGCAGCCAAGGGACAGGAGGGAACACTGAAGCTTTCTTT.